The sequence of this T cell receptor beta chain was determined in a study of CD8+CD57+ T cells in acquired aplastic anemia (dated by TCRdb to 2017 to 2018). Describing the broader study: Extracted DNA from sorted CD4+ and CD8+ cells averaged 3.2 ug, ranging from roughly 0.17 to 30 ug. Mean read counts for healthy donor samples were 8.5 million to 10.8 million for CD4+ cells and roughly 12 million for CD8+ cells. What the study reported, not specific to this receptor: Roughly 30 CD8+ CDR3 sequences were shared between patients and controls but appeared highly expressed in patients and within their immunodominant clones. No significant difference in CD8+ Simpson's diversity was found between patients and healthy controls (P=0.060).

In the study, sorted CD4+ and CD8+ blood T cells from patients with severe aplastic anemia and from healthy subjects underwent deep sequencing of TCR repertoires. Ficoll-Paque density gradient centrifugation was used to isolate peripheral blood mononuclear cells. Before DNA extraction, CD4+ and CD8+ T cells were sorted with FACS or magnetic beads. The CDR3 goes from the cysteine to the phenylalanine over 12 residues. Just the 36-base CDR3 DNA is kept, in frame starting at base 1. V sheds 6 bases and J sheds 5 bases, leaving 8 bases between their ends. Sequences LNHDA (CDR1) and SQIVND (CDR2) are obtained from the germline V gene (reference sequence). Of note for this clonotype: This receptor's antigen is unknown. No base quality information exists; no much larger clone differs at one position.

TCR beta VDJ combination and CDR3 sequence profiling used genomic DNA as the template. TCR repertoire sequencing was run on an Illumina HiSeq 2000. Processing in the source paper ran as follows. TRBV/TRBJ rearrangement plots, CDR3 size and DJ length profiles, and Simpson's diversity index were used to assess repertoires. The immunodominant clone was defined as the most abundant DNA sequence in deep sequencing data. CDR3 amino acid sequences were checked for sharing between subjects and were compared against published repertoires and the VDJdb database. The public sequencing data were trimmed at Q25 with fastp and processed into clonotypes with MiXCR by TCRdb, which kept only in-frame beta chains. CDR3 protein sequences are deduplicated, and each keeps its most common genes and DNA. For this entry, the V and J calls and clone size follow TCRdb and not the study's own pipeline. The sample includes around 190,000 distinct CDR3 sequences, with 61% observed a single time. Roughly 29% of the sample comes from the top ten.

The sequence came from a human donor in good health. Sequenced: sorted CD4+, CD8+, or CD8+CD57+ T cells (not recorded which) from PBMCs. Recombination connected TRBV19 to TRBJ1-5, with the identity of the D gene unclear. The nucleotides are TGTGCCAGTAGCCCAAGGGATCAGCCCCAGCATTTT. Its amino acids are CASSPRDQPQHF.